This TCR beta chain was sequenced in a study of T-cell reconstitution after alpha-beta-depleted transplantation in children. General observations from the study: Expanded graft clones numbering several hundred reportedly gave rise to alpha-beta T cells about two months after transplant. A year post-transplant, T-cell counts and diversity derived mostly from newly produced T cells. High day-60 TCRbeta diversity in some patients came from surviving recipient T cells and thymic progenitors.

Germline CDR1 reads MDHEN; CDR2 reads SYDVKM. Trimming removed 4 bases at V and 3 bases at J, with 8 bases between. CDR3 length: 13 amino acids. Concerning this clonotype: Its antigen is not known.

The library targeted TCRbeta and was prepared with unique molecular identifiers. TCRdb reprocessed the PCR reads via MiXCR and lists one record per CDR3 protein. The profile covers around 580,000 distinct CDR3 sequences, with 20% to 30% appearing a single time and 30% to 40% taken by the ten largest. V and J are TRBV28 and TRBJ2-3; D remains ambiguous. This TCR came from a boy under two years old with Wiskott-Aldrich syndrome, due to receive a stem cell transplant. The sequences come from PBMCs, collected before TCRalphabeta/CD19-depleted stem cell transplant. CDR3 nucleotides: TGTGCCAGCAGTTATCAGGTTACAGATACGCAGTATTTT. It is translated as CASSYQVTDTQYF.